The TCR beta chain under discussion was sequenced for a study of regulatory T cells in long-lasting Graves disease. To make TCR beta libraries, researchers used iRepertoire HTBI primers and Arm-PCR of CDR3 regions. TCRdb passed the multiplex PCR reads through MiXCR, listing each CDR3 protein once. Of approximately 470,000 distinct CDR3 sequences listed, 15% to 20% are singletons. Study results and caveats: The number of shared public clonotypes was higher in persistent patients (roughly 2,800) than new patients (more than 850). Persistent-disease Graves' patients showed less TCR diversity than new cases.

This clonotype was detected ten times or more. Its antigen is as yet unknown. The CDR3 covers 14 residues. In germline, CDR1 is ENHRY, CDR2 SYGVKD. The time point was: newly diagnosed GD, antithyroid drugs for less than 3 months. Isolated PBMC RNA provided the starting material for the TCR library. EDTA tubes received around 9.4 milliliters of collected peripheral blood. The sample was also linked to a second study, of T cells in Graves' hyperthyroidism and ophthalmopathy. Per that study: Diagnosis relied on clinical symptoms, serum thyroxine and TRAb, thyroid ultrasound and orbital computed tomography.

The TCR was taken from a man aged 40-55 years with Graves disease. V and J are TRBV10-3 and TRBJ2-1; 7 bases map to TRBD2. The closer fit of TRBJ2-5 to the DNA end suggests the J call may be wrong. The material sequenced was peripheral blood mononuclear cells (PBMCs), taken at new diagnosis, from a patient treated with antithyroid drugs. CDR3 sequence: CAISEGGLQETQYF. The CDR3 bases are TGTGCCATCAGTGAGGGGGGACTACAAGAGACCCAGTACTTC.